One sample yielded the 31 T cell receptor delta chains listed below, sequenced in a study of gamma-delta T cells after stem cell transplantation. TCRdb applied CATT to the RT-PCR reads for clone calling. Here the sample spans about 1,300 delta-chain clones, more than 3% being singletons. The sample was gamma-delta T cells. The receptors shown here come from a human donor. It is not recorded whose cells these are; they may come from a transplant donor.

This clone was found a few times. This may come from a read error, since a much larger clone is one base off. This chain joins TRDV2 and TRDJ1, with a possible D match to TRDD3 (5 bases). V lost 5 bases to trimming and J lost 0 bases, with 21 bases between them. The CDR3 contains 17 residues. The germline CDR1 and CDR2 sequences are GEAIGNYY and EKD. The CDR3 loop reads CACVLLGYTSYTDKLIF. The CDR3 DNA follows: TGTGCCTGTGTCCTCCTGGGTTACACCTCGTACACCGATAAACTCATCTTT.

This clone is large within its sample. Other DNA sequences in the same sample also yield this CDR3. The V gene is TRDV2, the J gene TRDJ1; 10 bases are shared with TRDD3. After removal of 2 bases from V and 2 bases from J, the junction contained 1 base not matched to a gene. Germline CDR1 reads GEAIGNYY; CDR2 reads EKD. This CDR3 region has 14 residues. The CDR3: CACDRLGDTDKLIF. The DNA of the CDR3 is TGTGCCTGTGACAGACTGGGGGATACCGATAAACTCATCTTT.

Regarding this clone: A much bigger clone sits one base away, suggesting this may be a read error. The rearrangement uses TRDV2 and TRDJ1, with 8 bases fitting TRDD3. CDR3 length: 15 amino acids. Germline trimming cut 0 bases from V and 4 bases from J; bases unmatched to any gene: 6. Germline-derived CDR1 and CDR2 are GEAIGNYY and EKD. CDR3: CACDTAGIPDDKLIF. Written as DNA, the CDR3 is TGTGCCTGTGACACCGCGGGGATACCGGACGATAAACTCATCTTT.

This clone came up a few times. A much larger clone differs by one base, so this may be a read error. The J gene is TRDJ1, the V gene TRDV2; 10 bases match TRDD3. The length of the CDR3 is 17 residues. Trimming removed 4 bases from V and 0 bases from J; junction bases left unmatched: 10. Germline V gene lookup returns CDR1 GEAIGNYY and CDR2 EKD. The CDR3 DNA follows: TGTGCCTGTGAACCCCCGGGGGATACGCTGTACACCGATAAACTCATCTTT. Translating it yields CACEPPGDTLYTDKLIF.

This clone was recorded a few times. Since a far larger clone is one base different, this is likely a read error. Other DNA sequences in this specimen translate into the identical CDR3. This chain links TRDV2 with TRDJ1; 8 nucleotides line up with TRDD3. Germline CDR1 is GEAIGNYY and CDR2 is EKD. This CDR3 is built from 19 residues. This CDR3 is CACDTISHTGGLYTDKLIF. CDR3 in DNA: TGCGCCTGTGACACAATCTCGCATACTGGGGGCCTGTACACCGATAAACTCATCTTT.

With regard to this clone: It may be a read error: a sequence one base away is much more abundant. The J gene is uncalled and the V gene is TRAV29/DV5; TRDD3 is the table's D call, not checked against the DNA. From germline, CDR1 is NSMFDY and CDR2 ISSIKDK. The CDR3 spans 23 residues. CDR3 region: CAASAIGIPKLHWGRPYTDKPIF. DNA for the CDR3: TGTGCAGCAAGCGCGATTGGGATTCCTAAATTACACTGGGGGAGGCCATACACCGATAAACCCATCTTT.

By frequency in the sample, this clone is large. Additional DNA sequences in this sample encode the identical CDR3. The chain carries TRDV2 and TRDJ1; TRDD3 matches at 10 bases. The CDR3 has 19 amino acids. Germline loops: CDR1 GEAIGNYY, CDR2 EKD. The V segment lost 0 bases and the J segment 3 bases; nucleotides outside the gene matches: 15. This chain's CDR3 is CACDTVGGQGDTVSDKLIF. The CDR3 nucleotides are TGTGCCTGTGACACCGTGGGGGGCCAGGGGGATACGGTGTCCGATAAACTCATCTTT.

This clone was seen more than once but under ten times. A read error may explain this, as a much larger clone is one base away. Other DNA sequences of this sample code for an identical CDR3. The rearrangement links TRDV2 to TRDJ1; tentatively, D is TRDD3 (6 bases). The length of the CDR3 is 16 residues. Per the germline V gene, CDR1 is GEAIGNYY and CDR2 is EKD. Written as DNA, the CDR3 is TGTGCCTGTGACCAGGTTGGGGGGCGGATGCGCGATAAGCTCATCTTT. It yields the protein CACDQVGGRMRDKLIF.

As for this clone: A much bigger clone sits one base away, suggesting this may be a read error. The CDR3 sequence is CACDQLLGDTSAPGTDKLIF. CDR3 nucleotide sequence: TGTGCCTGTGACCAACTACTGGGGGATACCAGTGCCCCGGGCACCGATAAACTCATCTTT. The chain has TRDV2 and TRDJ1; 12 bases align to TRDD3. Losses at the gene ends were 3 bases for V and 1 base for J; bases not matched to a gene: 17. Germline assignment: CDR1 GEAIGNYY and CDR2 EKD. The CDR3 consists of 20 residues.

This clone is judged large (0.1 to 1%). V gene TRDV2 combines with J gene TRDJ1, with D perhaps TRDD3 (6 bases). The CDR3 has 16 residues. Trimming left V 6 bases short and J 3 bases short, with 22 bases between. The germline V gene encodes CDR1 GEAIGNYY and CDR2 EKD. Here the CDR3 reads CACSLLGVPVSDKLIF. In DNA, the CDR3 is TGTGCCTGTTCACTTTTGGGGGTCCCCGTGTCCGATAAACTCATCTTT.

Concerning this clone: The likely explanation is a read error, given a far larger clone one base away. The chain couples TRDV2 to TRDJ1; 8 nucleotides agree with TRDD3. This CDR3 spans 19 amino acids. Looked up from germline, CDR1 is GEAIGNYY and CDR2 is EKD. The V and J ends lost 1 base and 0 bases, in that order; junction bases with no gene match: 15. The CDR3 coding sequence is TGTGCCTGTGACACAAACTCGCATACTGGGGGCCTGTACACCGATAAACTCATCTTT. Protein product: CACDTNSHTGGLYTDKLIF.

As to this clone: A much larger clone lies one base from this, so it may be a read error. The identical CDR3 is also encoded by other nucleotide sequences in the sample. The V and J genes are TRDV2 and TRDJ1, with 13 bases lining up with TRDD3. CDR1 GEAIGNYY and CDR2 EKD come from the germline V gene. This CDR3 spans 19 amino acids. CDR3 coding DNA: TGTGCCTGTGACACACTTACTGGGGGATACGCCGCGCAGGGGGATAAGCTCATCTTT. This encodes CACDTLTGGYAAQGDKLIF.

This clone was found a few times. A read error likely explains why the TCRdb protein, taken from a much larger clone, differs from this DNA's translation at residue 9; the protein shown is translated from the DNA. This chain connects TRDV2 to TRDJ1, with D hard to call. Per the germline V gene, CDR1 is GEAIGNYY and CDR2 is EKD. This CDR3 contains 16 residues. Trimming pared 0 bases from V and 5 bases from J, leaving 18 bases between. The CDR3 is CACDTVMDETSDKLIF. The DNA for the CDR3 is TGTGCCTGTGACACCGTGATGGACGAGACATCTGATAAACTCATCTTT.

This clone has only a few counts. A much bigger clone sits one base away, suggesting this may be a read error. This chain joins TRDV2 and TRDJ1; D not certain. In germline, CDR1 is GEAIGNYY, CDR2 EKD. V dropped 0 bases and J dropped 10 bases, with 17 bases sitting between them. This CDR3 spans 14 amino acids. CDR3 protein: CACDTELWRIGLIF. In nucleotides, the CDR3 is TGTGCCTGTGACACCGAACTCTGGAGGATCGGACTCATCTTT.

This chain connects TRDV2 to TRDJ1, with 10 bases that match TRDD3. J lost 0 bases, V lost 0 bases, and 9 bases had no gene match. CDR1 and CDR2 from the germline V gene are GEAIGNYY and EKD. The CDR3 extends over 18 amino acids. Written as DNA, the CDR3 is TGTGCCTGTGACACCGGACTGGGGGATTTCAGGGACACCGATAAACTCATCTTT. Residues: CACDTGLGDFRDTDKLIF.

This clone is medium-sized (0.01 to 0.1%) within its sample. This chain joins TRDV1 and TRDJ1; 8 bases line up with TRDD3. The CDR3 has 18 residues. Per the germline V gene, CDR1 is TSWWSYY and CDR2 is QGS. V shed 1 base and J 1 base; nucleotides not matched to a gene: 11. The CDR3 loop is CALGEPTWGIEGTDKLIF. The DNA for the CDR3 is TGTGCTCTTGGGGAACCTACGTGGGGGATTGAGGGCACCGATAAACTCATCTTT.

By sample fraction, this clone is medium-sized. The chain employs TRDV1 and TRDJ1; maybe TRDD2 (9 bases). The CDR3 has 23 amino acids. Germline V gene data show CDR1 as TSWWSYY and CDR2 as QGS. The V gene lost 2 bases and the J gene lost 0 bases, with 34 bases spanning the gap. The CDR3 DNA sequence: TGTGCTCTTGGGGAAATTTTGGAACCTTCCTACGTCGCTGGGGGAATGTACACCGATAAACTCATCTTT. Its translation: CALGEILEPSYVAGGMYTDKLIF.

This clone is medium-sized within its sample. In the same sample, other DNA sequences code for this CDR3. The CDR3 nucleotides read TGTGCCTGTGACACCGTACCCGTACTGGGGGCCACCTGGGGGACCGATAAACTCATCTTT. Its translation: CACDTVPVLGATWGTDKLIF. V and J are TRDV2 and TRDJ1; TRDD3 aligns across 8 bases. With 0 bases clipped from V and 2 bases from J, the junction kept 19 bases outside the gene matches. The CDR3 covers 20 residues. Per the germline V gene, CDR1 is GEAIGNYY and CDR2 is EKD.

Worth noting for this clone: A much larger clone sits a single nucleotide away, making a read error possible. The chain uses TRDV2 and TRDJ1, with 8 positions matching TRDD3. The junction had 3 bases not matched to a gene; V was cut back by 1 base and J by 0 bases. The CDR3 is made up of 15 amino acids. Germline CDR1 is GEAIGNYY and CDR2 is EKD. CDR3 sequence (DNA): TGTGCCTGTGACACACTGGGGGCCAACACCGATAAACTCATCTTT. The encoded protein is CACDTLGANTDKLIF.

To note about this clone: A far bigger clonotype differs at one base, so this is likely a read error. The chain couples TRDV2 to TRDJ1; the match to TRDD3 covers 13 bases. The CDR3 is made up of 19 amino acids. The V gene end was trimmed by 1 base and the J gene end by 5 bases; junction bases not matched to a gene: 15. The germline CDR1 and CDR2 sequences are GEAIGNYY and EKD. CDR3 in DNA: TGTGCCTGTGACACACTTACTGGGGGATACGCCACGCAGGGGGATAAACTCATCTTT. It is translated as CACDTLTGGYATQGDKLIF.

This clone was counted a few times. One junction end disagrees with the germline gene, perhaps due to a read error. The CDR3 loop reads CAPGELSGSLTGGFGKLIF. The CDR3 coding sequence is TGTGCTCCTGGGGAACTAAGCGGTTCCCTTACTGGGGGATTTGGTAAACTCATCTTT. This rearrangement joins TRDV1 to TRDJ1, with 10 bases matching TRDD3. Germline CDR1 reads TSWWSYY; CDR2 reads QGS. CDR3 length: 19 residues.

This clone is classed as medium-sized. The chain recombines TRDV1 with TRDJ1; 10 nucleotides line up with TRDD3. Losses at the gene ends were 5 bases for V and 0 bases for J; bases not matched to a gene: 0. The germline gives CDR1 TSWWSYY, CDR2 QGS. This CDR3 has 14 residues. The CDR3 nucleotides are TGTGCTCTTGGGACTGGGGGATACACCGATAAACTCATCTTT. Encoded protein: CALGTGGYTDKLIF.

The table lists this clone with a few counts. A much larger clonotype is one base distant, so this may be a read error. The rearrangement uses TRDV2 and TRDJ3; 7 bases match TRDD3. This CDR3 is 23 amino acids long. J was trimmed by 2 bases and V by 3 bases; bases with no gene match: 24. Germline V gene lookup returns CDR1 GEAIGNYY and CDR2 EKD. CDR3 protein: CACDGHKTQGGGPSPWDTRQMFF. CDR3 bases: TGTGCCTGTGACGGACACAAGACACAAGGTGGGGGACCAAGCCCCTGGGACACCCGACAGATGTTTTTC.

CDR3 DNA sequence: TGTGCCTGTGTTGGCGTACTGGGGGATAACTCCTGGGACACCCGACAGATGTTTTTC. This encodes CACVGVLGDNSWDTRQMFF. The rearrangement links TRDV2 to TRDJ3, with 11 bases matching TRDD3. This CDR3 is built from 19 residues. V shed 5 bases, J shed 0 bases, and the junction held 8 bases outside the gene matches. The germline V gene has CDR1 GEAIGNYY and CDR2 EKD.

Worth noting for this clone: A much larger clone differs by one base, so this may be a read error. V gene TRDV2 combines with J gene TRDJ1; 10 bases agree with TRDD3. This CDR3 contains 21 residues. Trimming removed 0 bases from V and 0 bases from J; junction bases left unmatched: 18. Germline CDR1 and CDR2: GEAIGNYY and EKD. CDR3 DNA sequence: TGTGCCTGTGACACCCTACCGTCAGTCGATGGGGGATACAGCTACACCGATAAACTCATCTTT. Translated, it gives CACDTLPSVDGGYSYTDKLIF.

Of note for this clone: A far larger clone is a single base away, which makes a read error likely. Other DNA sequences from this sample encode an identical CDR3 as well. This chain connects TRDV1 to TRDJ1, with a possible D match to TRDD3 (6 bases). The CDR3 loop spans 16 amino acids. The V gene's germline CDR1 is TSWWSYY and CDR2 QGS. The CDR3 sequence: CALGEQRWGVIDKLIF. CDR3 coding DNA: TGTGCCCTTGGGGAACAAAGATGGGGGGTAATCGATAAACTCATCTTT.

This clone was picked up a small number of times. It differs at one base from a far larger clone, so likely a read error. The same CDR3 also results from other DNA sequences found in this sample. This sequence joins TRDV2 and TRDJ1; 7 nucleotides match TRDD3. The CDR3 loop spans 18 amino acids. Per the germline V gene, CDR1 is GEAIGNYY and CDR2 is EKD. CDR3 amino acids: CACDTVSRPGDNHDKLIF. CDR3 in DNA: TGTGCCTGTGACACCGTCTCCAGACCCGGGGATAATCACGATAAACTCATCTTC.

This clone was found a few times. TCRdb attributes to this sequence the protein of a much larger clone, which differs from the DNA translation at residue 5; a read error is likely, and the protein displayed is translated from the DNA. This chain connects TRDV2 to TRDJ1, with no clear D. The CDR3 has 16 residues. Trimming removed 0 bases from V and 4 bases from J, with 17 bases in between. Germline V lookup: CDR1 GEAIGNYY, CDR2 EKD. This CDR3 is CACDTLRGKDSDKLIF. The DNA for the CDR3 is TGTGCCTGTGACACCCTTCGAGGCAAGGACAGCGATAAACTCATCTTT.

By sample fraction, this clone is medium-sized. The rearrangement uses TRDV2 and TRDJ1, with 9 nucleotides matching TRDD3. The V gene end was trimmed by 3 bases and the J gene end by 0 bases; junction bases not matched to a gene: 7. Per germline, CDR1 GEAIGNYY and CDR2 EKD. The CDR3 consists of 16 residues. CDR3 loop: CACDALLGEHTDKLIF. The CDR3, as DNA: TGTGCCTGTGACGCATTACTGGGGGAGCACACCGATAAACTCATCTTT.

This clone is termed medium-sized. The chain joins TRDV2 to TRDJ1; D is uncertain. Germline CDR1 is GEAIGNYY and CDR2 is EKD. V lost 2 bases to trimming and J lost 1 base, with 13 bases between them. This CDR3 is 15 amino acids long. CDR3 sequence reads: CACDRVGEITDKLIF. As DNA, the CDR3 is TGTGCCTGTGACAGGGTAGGCGAGATCACCGATAAACTCATCTTT.

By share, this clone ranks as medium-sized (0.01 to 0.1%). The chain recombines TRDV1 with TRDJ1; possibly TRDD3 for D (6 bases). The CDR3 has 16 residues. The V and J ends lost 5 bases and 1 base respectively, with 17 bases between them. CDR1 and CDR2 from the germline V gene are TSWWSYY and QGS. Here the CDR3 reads CALGTTWGLVTDKLIF. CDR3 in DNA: TGTGCTCTTGGGACTACCTGGGGACTCGTCACCGATAAACTCATCTTT.